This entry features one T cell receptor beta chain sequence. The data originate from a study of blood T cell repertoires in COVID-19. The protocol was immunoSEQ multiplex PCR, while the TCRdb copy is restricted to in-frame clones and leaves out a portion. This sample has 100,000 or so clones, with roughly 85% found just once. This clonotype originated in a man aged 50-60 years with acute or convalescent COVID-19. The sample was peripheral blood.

For the CDR3, the DNA is TGTGCCAGCAGCCAGCGGGGGGGTTACGAGCAGTACTTC. Translated, it gives CASSQRGGYEQYF. The chain couples TRBV9 to TRBJ2-7; 10 bases match TRBD2. This CDR3 is 13 amino acids long. The germline CDR1 and CDR2 sequences are SGDLS and YYNGEE. V trimming: 4 bases; J trimming: 4 bases; junction bases outside the gene matches: 2.